This T cell receptor beta chain was sequenced in a study of OX40 agonist ivuxolimab in advanced cancers. Findings and caveats of the study: Compared with others, partial responders at 0.1-3.0 mg/kg displayed clonal expansion among the lowest. Researchers did not determine the expanded peripheral T cells' antigen specificity. Clonal expansion was seen in CD4+ and CD8+ blood T cells by week 6 at 0.1 to 3.0 mg/kg.

Only in-frame clones appear in the TCRdb table, and some are missing; sequencing was by immunoSEQ multiplex PCR. The sample yields more than 9,000 clones, approximately 63% seen once. In this sample, this clone turned up many times. Its matching antigen is unknown. The TCR originated in an adult with an advanced solid tumor such as melanoma, head and neck, liver or kidney cancer. Sequencing used CD4+ or CD8+ T cells sorted from blood, obtained in a trial of the OX40 agonist ivuxolimab.

The DNA of the CDR3 is TGTGCCAGCAGCGGGGGACAGCTAACCTACGAGCAGTACTTC. Translation: CASSGGQLTYEQYF. The chain carries TRBV7-9 and TRBJ2-7; 7 bases fit TRBD1. Germline V gives CDR1 SEHNR, CDR2 FQNEAQ (reference sequence). Losses at the gene ends were 5 bases for V and 2 bases for J; bases not matched to a gene: 6. The CDR3 sequence is 14 residues long.